Each of the 17 T cell receptor beta chains below was sequenced from the same sample in a study of blood T cell repertoires in COVID-19. The method was immunoSEQ multiplex PCR; TCRdb's version includes in-frame clones alone and lacks a portion of them. The table records some 160,000 clones, approximately 79% of them present only once. Sequenced sample: peripheral blood. Receptors were obtained from a man aged 50-60 years with active or convalescent COVID-19.

J is TRBJ2-1 and V is TRBV28; 12 nucleotides align to TRBD2. Trimming at V came to 5 bases and at J to 5 bases, leaving 13 bases not matched to a gene. The CDR3 is made up of 18 amino acids. The germline CDR1 and CDR2 sequences are MDHEN and SYDVKM. The CDR3 loop is CASSPSLAGGPHHNEQFF. As DNA, the CDR3 is TGTGCCAGCAGTCCCTCTCTAGCGGGAGGGCCCCACCACAATGAGCAGTTCTTC.

The chain is built from TRBV10-1 and TRBJ2-5; D not resolved. Germline CDR1 WNHNN, CDR2 SYGVQD (reference sequence). This CDR3 has 13 amino acids. V lost 2 bases and J lost 1, with 5 bases in between. The chain's CDR3 is CASSETSQETQYF. CDR3 nucleotide sequence: TGCGCCAGCAGTGAGACAAGCCAAGAGACCCAGTACTTC.

The V call is TRBV30, the J call TRBJ1-6; maybe TRBD1 (6 bases). This CDR3 comprises 17 residues. Trimming stripped 3 bases from V and 0 bases from J, with 15 bases between. CDR1 is GTSNPN and CDR2 is SVGIG in the germline V gene (reference sequence). The CDR3 coding sequence is TGTGCCTGGAGCCAAGGACAGAGGAGCTCCTATAATTCACCCCTCCACTTT. It encodes CAWSQGQRSSYNSPLHF.

A few counts support this clone. The V call is TRBV28, the J call TRBJ2-2; no clear D gene. The CDR3 totals 15 residues. The germline CDR1 and CDR2 sequences are MDHEN and SYDVKM. V lost 5 bases, J lost 6 bases, and 16 bases lay in between. The CDR3 sequence is CASSADVTFPGELFF. CDR3 coding DNA: TGTGCCAGCAGTGCGGATGTTACCTTCCCCGGGGAGCTGTTTTTT.

The chain is built from TRBV24-1 and TRBJ2-2; 8 bases agree with TRBD2. After removal of 5 bases from V and 4 bases from J, the junction contained 2 bases not matched to a gene. CDR3 length: 14 amino acids. Germline CDR1 KGHDR, CDR2 SFDVKD. The CDR3 spells CATSAGGGTGELFF. CDR3 in DNA: TGTGCCACCAGTGCGGGAGGGGGCACCGGGGAGCTGTTTTTT.

The chain is built from TRBV2 and TRBJ2-5, with TRBD1 matching 8 bases. V lost 6 bases to trimming and J lost 2 bases; unmatched junction nucleotides: 5. Looked up from germline, CDR1 is SNHLY and CDR2 is FYNNEI. The length of the CDR3 is 14 residues. This CDR3 is CASRIGQGQETQYF. The DNA for the CDR3 is TGTGCCAGCAGGATAGGACAGGGTCAAGAGACCCAGTACTTC.

CDR3 amino acids: CASSRQGNTEAFF. As DNA, the CDR3 is TGTGCCAGCTCACGGCAGGGGAACACTGAAGCTTTCTTT. This sequence joins TRBV18 and TRBJ1-1; D perhaps matches TRBD1 (5 bases). The CDR3 loop spans 13 amino acids. V lost 4 bases to trimming and J lost 1 base, with 7 bases between them. Germline assignment: CDR1 KGHSH and CDR2 LQKENI.

V and J are TRBV11-2 and TRBJ2-1, with 10 bases that match TRBD2. Germline V gene data show CDR1 as SGHAT and CDR2 as FQNNGV. After removal of 1 base from V and 2 bases from J, the junction contained 5 bases not matched to a gene. The CDR3 runs 17 residues. This CDR3 is CASSLVASGRAYNEQFF. Written as DNA, the CDR3 is TGTGCCAGCAGCTTAGTGGCCAGCGGGAGGGCCTACAATGAGCAGTTCTTC. The variable domain in full, completed from reference TRBV11-2 and TRBJ2-1, reads EAGVAQSPRYKIIEKRQSVAFWCNPISGHATLYWYQQILGQGPKLLIQFQNNGVVDDSQLPKDRFSAERLKGVDSTLKIQPAKLEDSAVYLCASSLVASGRAYNEQFFGPGTRLTVL.

The chain couples TRBV7-9 to TRBJ1-1, with 7 bases fitting TRBD1. This CDR3 is 16 amino acids long. Germline CDR1 reads SEHNR; CDR2 reads FQNEAQ (reference sequence). The junction had 6 bases not matched to a gene; V was cut back by 1 base and J by 1 base. CDR3 coding DNA: TGTGCCAGCAGCTTAGTAGGGGGCGCGAGGAACACTGAAGCTTTCTTT. Protein: CASSLVGGARNTEAFF.

This clone was detected a few times. The V gene is TRBV28, the J gene TRBJ2-7; TRBD1 matches at 9 bases. J lost 2 bases, V lost 6 bases, and 8 bases had no gene match. This CDR3 has 15 residues. Germline CDR1 reads MDHEN; CDR2 reads SYDVKM. CDR3 in amino acids: CASRRRDRVTYEQYF. DNA of the CDR3: TGTGCCAGCAGGCGCCGGGACAGGGTTACCTACGAGCAGTACTTC.

The chain employs TRBV30 and TRBJ2-1; TRBD1 aligns across 11 bases. The ends lost 0 bases at V and 8 bases at J; junction bases unmatched: 9. The CDR3 runs to 16 residues. Germline V gives CDR1 GTSNPN, CDR2 SVGIG (reference sequence). The CDR3 bases are TGTGCCTGGAGTGTAGGCCCCGGGACAGGGGGATATGAGCAGTTCTTC. It codes for CAWSVGPGTGGYEQFF.

This rearrangement joins TRBV6-5 to TRBJ2-1; 12 bases line up with TRBD2. The germline V gene has CDR1 MNHEY and CDR2 SVGAGI. CDR3 length: 15 residues. J was trimmed by 8 bases and V by 6 bases; bases with no gene match: 8. The CDR3 DNA is TGTGCCAGCAGCCTTGGACTAGCGGGATTGGATGAGCAGTTCTTC. Translating gives CASSLGLAGLDEQFF.

The count of this clone is one. The rearrangement joins TRBV30 to TRBJ2-4, with 11 bases identical to TRBD2. The CDR3 has 13 amino acids. Germline CDR1 and CDR2: GTSNPN and SVGIG (reference sequence). The trim removed 0 bases at V and 10 bases at J, leaving 2 bases unmatched. Here the CDR3 DNA reads TGTGCCTGGAGTGTACTAGCGGGAGCGATTCAGTACTTC. Translating it yields CAWSVLAGAIQYF.

Written as DNA, the CDR3 is TGCGCCAGCAGCCAACCCACAGGGCAGGGTGAAGCTTTCTTT. It encodes CASSQPTGQGEAFF. The genes are TRBV4-1 and TRBJ1-1; tentative D call: TRBD1 (6 bases). This CDR3 region has 14 residues. Germline-derived CDR1 and CDR2 are MGHRA and YSYEKL. Trimming removed 2 bases from V and 7 bases from J, with 14 bases in between.

The chain links TRBV28 to TRBJ2-7, with TRBD1 matching 7 bases. The CDR3 spans 16 residues. Losses at the gene ends were 5 bases for V and 4 bases for J; bases not matched to a gene: 14. Germline assignment: CDR1 MDHEN and CDR2 SYDVKM. CDR3 DNA sequence: TGTGCCAGCAGTCCCTACTCGGGGCAGGGGGATTACGAGCAGTACTTC. As protein: CASSPYSGQGDYEQYF.

The V call is TRBV12-5, the J call TRBJ2-3, with 10 nucleotides matching TRBD2. The V gene's germline CDR1 is LGHNT and CDR2 FRNRAP. J was trimmed by 1 base and V by 1 base; bases with no gene match: 2. The CDR3 is 16 amino acids. The CDR3 loop is CASGLGTSGRTDTQYF. CDR3 DNA: TGTGCTAGTGGTTTGGGGACTAGCGGACGCACAGATACGCAGTATTTT.

A few counts support this clone. The V and J genes are TRBV27 and TRBJ2-6, with TRBD1 matching 10 bases. Germline assignment: CDR1 MNHEY and CDR2 SMNVEV (reference sequence). V dropped 0 bases and J dropped 0; count of bases not matched to a gene: 5. The CDR3 spans 19 residues. The CDR3 nucleotides read TGTGCCAGCAGTTTATCGAGCTGGACAGGGGGCTCTGGGGCCAACGTCCTGACTTTC. Residues: CASSLSSWTGGSGANVLTF.